This entry lists 20 T cell receptor beta chains sequenced from one sample in a study of beta chain features in type 1 diabetes. The investigators reverse transcribed all of the isolated RNA, so they sequenced expressed TCRB transcripts. Clones were read by immunoSEQ multiplex PCR, and TCRdb kept only the in-frame ones, dropping some. Among under 450,000 clones listed, around 14% were seen once. Sequencing used naive CD4+ T cells from blood. These receptors were obtained from a man aged 30-40 years in good health.

The J gene is TRBJ1-2, the V gene TRBV2; D uncertain. Trimming shortened V by 4 bases and J by 7 bases, and 13 bases separated the two germline ends. The CDR3 loop spans 13 amino acids. Germline CDR1 is SNHLY and CDR2 is FYNNEI. The CDR3 nucleotides are TGTGCCAGCAGTGCCCGTGTCGGGCCTGGCTACACCTTC. The encoded protein is CASSARVGPGYTF.

This clone appeared a few times. The genes are TRBV30 and TRBJ1-3; D gene unclear. Trimming took 3 bases from V and 4 from J, leaving 10 bases between them. Germline assignment: CDR1 GTSNPN and CDR2 SVGIG (reference sequence). There are 13 residues in the CDR3. Written as DNA, the CDR3 is TGTGCCTGGAGAAACTCCAGGGGAAACACCATATATTTT. It specifies CAWRNSRGNTIYF. Full variable domain (rest looked up from reference TRBV30 and TRBJ1-3): SQTIHQWPATLVQPVGSPLSLECTVEGTSNPNLYWYRQAAGRGLQLLFYSVGIGQISSEVPQNLSASRPQDRQFILSSKKLLLSDSGFYLCAWRNSRGNTIYFGEGSWLTVV.

The chain employs TRBV6-5 and TRBJ2-7; 8 positions agree with TRBD1. Germline lookup yields CDR1 MNHEY and CDR2 SVGAGI. The CDR3 contains 12 residues. With 6 bases clipped from V and 7 bases from J, the junction kept 5 bases outside the gene matches. The CDR3: CASSRTGLEQYF. DNA for the CDR3: TGTGCCAGCAGCAGGACAGGGTTAGAGCAGTACTTC.

The rearrangement uses TRBV6-6 and TRBJ2-4; D unresolved. CDR1 and CDR2 (germline): MNHNY, SVGAGI (reference sequence). V gave up 6 bases and J gave up 6 bases, with 12 bases separating them. The CDR3 has 13 amino acids. The DNA of the CDR3 is TGTGCCAGCAGGGGCGCAGGCCTAAACATTCAGTACTTC. This gives the protein CASRGAGLNIQYF.

This clone was observed a few times. This chain connects TRBV27 to TRBJ1-4, with 9 bases that match TRBD1. V lost 5 bases to trimming and J lost 5 bases; unmatched junction nucleotides: 3. From germline, CDR1 is MNHEY and CDR2 SMNVEV (reference sequence). There are 14 residues in the CDR3. For the CDR3, the DNA is TGTGCCAGCAGTCTTGGGACAGGGAATGAAAAACTGTTTTTT. It encodes CASSLGTGNEKLFF.

Remarks on this clone: Mismatch with germline at one junction end may stem from a read error. The chain links TRBV7-7 to TRBJ2-1; D may match TRBD1 or TRBD2 (6 bases each). This CDR3 comprises 14 residues. Germline V gene data show CDR1 as SSHAT and CDR2 as FNYEAQ (reference sequence). The CDR3 protein is CASSLEGGSSEQFF. In nucleotides, the CDR3 is TGTGCTAGCAGCTTGGAGGGGGGCTCTAGTGAGCAGTTCTTC.

This clone came up a few times. The chain joins TRBV7-9 to TRBJ1-6, with a possible D match to TRBD1 (6 bases). V dropped 4 bases and J dropped 8 bases, with 18 bases sitting between them. The CDR3 runs 16 residues. The germline V gene encodes CDR1 SEHNR and CDR2 FQNEAQ (reference sequence). CDR3 sequence (DNA): TGTGCCAGCAGCTGGAAAAACAGGGACGGTGATTCACCCCTCCACTTT. This encodes CASSWKNRDGDSPLHF.

This clone was recorded a few times. The chain combines TRBV5-6 with TRBJ1-1, with TRBD1 identical over 8 bases. Trimming at V came to 0 bases and at J to 7 bases, leaving 14 bases not matched to a gene. CDR1 SGHDT and CDR2 YYEEEE come from the germline V gene. This CDR3 is 17 amino acids long. The CDR3 here is CASSLAQTGAQLSEAFF. CDR3 coding DNA: TGTGCCAGCAGCTTGGCCCAGACAGGGGCCCAACTTAGTGAAGCTTTCTTT.

The chain recombines TRBV4-1 with TRBJ1-1; 7 bases are a match to TRBD1. Per the germline V gene, CDR1 is MGHRA and CDR2 is YSYEKL. V lost 4 bases and J lost 5; bases outside the gene matches: 10. CDR3 length equals 15 residues. CDR3 nucleotides: TGCGCCAGCAGCCCTCCACCGACAGGGAGGACTGAAGCTTTCTTT. This gives the protein CASSPPPTGRTEAFF.

This clone was counted a few times. The chain combines TRBV7-9 with TRBJ2-5, with no clear D. The CDR3 loop spans 14 amino acids. The germline V and J ends were trimmed by 11 bases and 0 bases, with 16 bases remaining between them. CDR1 is SEHNR and CDR2 is FQNEAQ in the germline V gene (reference sequence). The CDR3 DNA reads as TGTGCCCGCCTGGAGCAGGCGGACCAAGAGACCCAGTACTTC. Its protein product is CARLEQADQETQYF.

The chain recombines TRBV2 with TRBJ1-2; D ambiguous. CDR1 SNHLY and CDR2 FYNNEI come from the germline V gene. The CDR3 has 14 amino acids. Trimming took off 1 base at V and 4 bases at J, with 10 bases between the two ends. The CDR3 region has the DNA TGTGCCAGCAGTGAAGGTCATCCTAGCTATGGCTACACCTTC. This sequence encodes CASSEGHPSYGYTF.

This chain links TRBV15 with TRBJ1-2; possibly TRBD1 for D (5 bases). In germline, CDR1 is LNHNV, CDR2 YYDKDF (reference sequence). The CDR3 contains 13 residues. V lost 0 bases to trimming and J lost 8 bases, with 10 bases between them. The CDR3 DNA reads as TGTGCCACCAGCAGAGAATTAGGGACCGGCTACACCTTC. This gives the protein CATSRELGTGYTF.

This rearrangement joins TRBV15 to TRBJ1-2; TRBD1 is a possible D gene (6 bases). The germline CDR1 and CDR2 sequences are LNHNV and YYDKDF (reference sequence). The germline V and J ends were trimmed by 9 bases and 7 bases, with 12 bases remaining between them. The CDR3 sequence is 11 residues long. For the CDR3, the DNA is TGTGCCACATGGGGGGCTGGTGGCTACACCTTC. This sequence encodes CATWGAGGYTF.

This clone was seen only a few times. Other DNA variants within this sample encode the same CDR3. The rearrangement joins TRBV30 to TRBJ1-1; D not certain. The ends were cut back, 2 bases at V and 1 base at J, with 2 bases in the middle. The CDR3 is 11 residues long. Germline CDR1 reads GTSNPN; CDR2 reads SVGIG (reference sequence). Here the CDR3 reads CAWSRNTEAFF. Written as DNA, the CDR3 is TGTGCCTGGAGTCGGAACACTGAAGCTTTCTTT.

The rearrangement uses TRBV9 and TRBJ2-3, with 7 positions matching TRBD2. Germline V gives CDR1 SGDLS, CDR2 YYNGEE. The CDR3 loop spans 14 amino acids. V was clipped by 4 bases and J by 0 bases; unmatched bases: 2. The CDR3 loop reads CASSISGSTDTQYF. The CDR3 nucleotides read TGTGCCAGCAGCATTAGCGGGAGCACAGATACGCAGTATTTT.

This clone has more than one count but fewer than ten. This chain connects TRBV7-2 to TRBJ2-3; 9 bases align to TRBD2. Trimming took 5 bases from V and 4 from J; bases not matched to a gene: 7. The CDR3 runs to 15 residues. The germline CDR1 and CDR2 sequences are SGHTA and FQGNSA. This CDR3 is CASSPKASGADTQYF. As DNA, the CDR3 is TGTGCCAGCAGCCCAAAGGCTAGCGGGGCAGATACGCAGTATTTT.

The chain carries TRBV5-1 and TRBJ2-1; 7 bases match TRBD1. V dropped 0 bases and J dropped 9; count of bases not matched to a gene: 12. The length of the CDR3 is 16 residues. Germline V gives CDR1 SGHRS, CDR2 YFSETQ. The CDR3 DNA reads as TGCGCCAGCAGCTTGGTCTACCCGCAGGGGGTTAGTGAGCAGTTCTTC. Residues: CASSLVYPQGVSEQFF.

This clone was counted only a few times. The chain joins TRBV9 to TRBJ1-2, with 7 bases identical to TRBD1. V shed 0 bases, J shed 5 bases, and the junction held 4 bases outside the gene matches. The germline V gene encodes CDR1 SGDLS and CDR2 YYNGEE. CDR3 length: 14 amino acids. For the CDR3, the DNA is TGTGCCAGCAGCGTAGAAGCAGGGGGATATGGCTACACCTTC. It codes for CASSVEAGGYGYTF.

The chain recombines TRBV25-1 with TRBJ1-1; maybe TRBD1 (5 bases). CDR1 MGHDK and CDR2 SYGVNS come from the germline V gene. V was cut by 2 bases and J by 4 bases, with 11 bases left in between. The CDR3 consists of 14 residues. As DNA, the CDR3 is TGTGCCAGCAGTGAAGTAGGGGAACGCACTGAAGCTTTCTTT. Amino acid sequence: CASSEVGERTEAFF.

This clone was seen a handful of times. The rearrangement joins TRBV20-1 to TRBJ2-5; D is possibly TRBD2 (6 bases). This CDR3 spans 11 amino acids. V gave up 4 bases and J gave up 9 bases, with 12 bases separating them. The germline V gene encodes CDR1 DFQATT and CDR2 SNEGSKA (reference sequence). In DNA, the CDR3 is TGCAGTGCTATATTGAGGGAGGCCCAGTACTTC. It specifies CSAILREAQYF.